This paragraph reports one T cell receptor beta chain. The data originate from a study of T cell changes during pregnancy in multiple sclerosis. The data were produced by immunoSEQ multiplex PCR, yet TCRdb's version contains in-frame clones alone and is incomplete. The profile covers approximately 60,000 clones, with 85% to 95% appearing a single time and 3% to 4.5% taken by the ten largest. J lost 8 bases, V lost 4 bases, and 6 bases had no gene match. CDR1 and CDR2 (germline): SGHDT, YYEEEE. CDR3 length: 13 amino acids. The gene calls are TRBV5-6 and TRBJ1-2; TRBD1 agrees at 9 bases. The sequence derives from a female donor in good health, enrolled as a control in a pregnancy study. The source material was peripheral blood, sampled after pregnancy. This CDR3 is CASSQGTGQGYTF. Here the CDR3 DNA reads TGTGCCAGCAGCCAAGGGACAGGGCAAGGCTACACCTTC.